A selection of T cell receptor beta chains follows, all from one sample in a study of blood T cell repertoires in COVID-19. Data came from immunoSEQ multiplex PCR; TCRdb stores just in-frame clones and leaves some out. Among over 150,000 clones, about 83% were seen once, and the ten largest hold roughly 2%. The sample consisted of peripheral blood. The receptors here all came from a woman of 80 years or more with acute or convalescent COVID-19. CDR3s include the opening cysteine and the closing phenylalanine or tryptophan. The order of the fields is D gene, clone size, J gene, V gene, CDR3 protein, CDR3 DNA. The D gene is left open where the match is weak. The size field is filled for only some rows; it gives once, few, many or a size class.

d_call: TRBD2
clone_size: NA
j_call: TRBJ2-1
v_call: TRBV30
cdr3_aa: CAWSWEAGGLVEQFF
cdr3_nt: TGTGCCTGGAGTTGGGAGGCGGGAGGGCTTGTAGAGCAGTTCTTC

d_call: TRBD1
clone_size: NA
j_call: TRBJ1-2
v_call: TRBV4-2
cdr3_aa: CASSQERQGYGYTF
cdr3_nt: TGTGCCAGCAGCCAAGAGAGACAGGGCTATGGCTACACCTTC

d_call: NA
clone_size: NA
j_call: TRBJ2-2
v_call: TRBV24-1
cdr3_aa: CATQTPGTGELFF
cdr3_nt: TGTGCCACCCAAACACCGGGCACCGGGGAGCTGTTTTTT

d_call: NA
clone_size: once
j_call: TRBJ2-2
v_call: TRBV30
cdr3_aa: CAWSGSAGLGTGELFF
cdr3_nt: TGTGCCTGGAGTGGATCTGCGGGATTAGGCACCGGGGAGCTGTTTTTT

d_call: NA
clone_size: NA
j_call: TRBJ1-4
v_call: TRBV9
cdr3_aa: CASSPGDGVEKLFF
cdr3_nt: TGTGCCAGCAGCCCAGGAGACGGGGTTGAAAAACTGTTTTTT

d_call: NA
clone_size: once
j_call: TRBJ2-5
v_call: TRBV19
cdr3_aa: CASSSASGIGTQYF
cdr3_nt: TGTGCCAGTAGTAGTGCCTCCGGGATCGGGACCCAGTACTTC

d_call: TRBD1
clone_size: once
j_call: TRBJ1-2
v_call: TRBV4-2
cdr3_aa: CASSQGDSSNYGYTF
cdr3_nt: TGTGCCAGCAGCCAAGGGGACAGTTCTAACTATGGCTACACCTTC

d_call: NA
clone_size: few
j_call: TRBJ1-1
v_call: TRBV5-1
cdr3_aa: CASSLDTGLNTEAFF
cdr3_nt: TGCGCCAGCAGCTTGGATACAGGCTTGAACACTGAAGCTTTCTTT

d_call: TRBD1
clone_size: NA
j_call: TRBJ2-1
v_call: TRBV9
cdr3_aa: CASSADRGSYNEQFF
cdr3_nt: TGTGCCAGCAGCGCGGACAGGGGCTCCTACAATGAGCAGTTCTTC

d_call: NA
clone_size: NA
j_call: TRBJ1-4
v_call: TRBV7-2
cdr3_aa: CASSGRTATNEKLFF
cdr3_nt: TGTGCCAGCAGCGGGCGGACAGCAACTAATGAAAAACTGTTTTTT

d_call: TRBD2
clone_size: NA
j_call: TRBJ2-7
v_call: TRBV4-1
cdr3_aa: CASSSRTSGFYEQYF
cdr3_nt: TGCGCCAGCAGCTCCCGGACTAGCGGGTTCTACGAGCAGTACTTC

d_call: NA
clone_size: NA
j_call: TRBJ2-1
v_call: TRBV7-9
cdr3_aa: CASSLPGEHNEQFF
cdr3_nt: TGTGCCAGCAGCCTCCCGGGAGAACACAATGAGCAGTTCTTC

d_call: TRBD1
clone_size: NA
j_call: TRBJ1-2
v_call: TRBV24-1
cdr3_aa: CATSEPGTADGYTF
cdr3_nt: TGTGCCACCAGTGAGCCCGGGACAGCGGATGGCTACACCTTC

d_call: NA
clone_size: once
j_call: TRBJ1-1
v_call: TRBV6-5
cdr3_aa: CASSSHFTEEAFF
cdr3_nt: TGTGCCAGCAGTTCCCACTTCACCGAAGAAGCTTTCTTT

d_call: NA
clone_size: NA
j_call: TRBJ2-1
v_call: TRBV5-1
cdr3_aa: CASSYPGNEQFF
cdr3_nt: TGCGCCAGCAGTTACCCAGGCAATGAGCAGTTCTTC

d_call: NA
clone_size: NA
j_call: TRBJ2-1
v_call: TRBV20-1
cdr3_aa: CSASSRNEQFF
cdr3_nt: TGCAGTGCTAGTTCACGGAATGAGCAGTTCTTC

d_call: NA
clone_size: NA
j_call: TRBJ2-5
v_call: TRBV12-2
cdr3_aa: CASRLALSSKETQYF
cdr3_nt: TGTGCAAGTCGCTTAGCGTTGTCTAGCAAAGAGACCCAGTACTTC

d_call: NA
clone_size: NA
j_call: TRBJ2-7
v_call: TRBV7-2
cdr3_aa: CASSLTRIYEQYF
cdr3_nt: TGTGCCAGCAGCTTAACGCGGATTTACGAGCAGTACTTC

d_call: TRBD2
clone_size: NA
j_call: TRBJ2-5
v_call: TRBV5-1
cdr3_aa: CASSLEGPGGQETQYF
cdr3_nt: TGCGCCAGCAGCTTGGAGGGGCCCGGGGGGCAAGAGACCCAGTACTTC

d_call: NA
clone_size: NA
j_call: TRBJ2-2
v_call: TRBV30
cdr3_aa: CAWSIQGRNGELFF
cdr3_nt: TGTGCCTGGAGCATACAGGGGAGGAACGGGGAGCTGTTTTTT

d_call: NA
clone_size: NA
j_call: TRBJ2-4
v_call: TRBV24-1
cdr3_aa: CATSDSMGGRLYF
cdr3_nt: TGTGCCACCAGTGATTCTATGGGGGGGCGACTTTACTTC

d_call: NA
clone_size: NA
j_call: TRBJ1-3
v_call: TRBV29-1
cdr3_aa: CSVRTGPGNTIYF
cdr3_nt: TGCAGCGTTAGAACAGGGCCTGGAAACACCATATATTTT

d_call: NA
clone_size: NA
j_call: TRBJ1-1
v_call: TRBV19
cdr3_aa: CASSTRGGGTEAFF
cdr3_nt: TGTGCCAGTAGTACTCGAGGGGGGGGCACTGAAGCTTTCTTT

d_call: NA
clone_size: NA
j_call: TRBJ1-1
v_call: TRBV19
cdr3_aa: CASRGPRETEAFF
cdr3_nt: TGTGCCAGTAGGGGCCCGAGAGAGACTGAAGCTTTCTTT

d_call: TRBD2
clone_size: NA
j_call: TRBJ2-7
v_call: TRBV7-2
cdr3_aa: CASSLAGGIDEQYF
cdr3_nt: TGTGCCAGCAGCTTAGCGGGGGGGATCGACGAGCAGTACTTC

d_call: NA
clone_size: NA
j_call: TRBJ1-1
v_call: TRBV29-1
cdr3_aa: CSVEGQWVNTEAFF
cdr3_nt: TGCAGCGTTGAAGGACAGTGGGTCAACACTGAAGCTTTCTTT

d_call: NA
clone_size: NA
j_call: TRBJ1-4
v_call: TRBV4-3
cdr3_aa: CASSQDAAGTAEKLFF
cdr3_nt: TGCGCCAGCAGCCAGGATGCCGCCGGGACTGCCGAAAAACTGTTTTTT

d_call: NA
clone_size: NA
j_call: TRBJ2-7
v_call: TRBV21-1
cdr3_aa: CASSKVRETGANPYEQYF
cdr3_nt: TGTGCCAGCAGCAAAGTTCGGGAGACAGGGGCCAACCCCTACGAGCAGTACTTC

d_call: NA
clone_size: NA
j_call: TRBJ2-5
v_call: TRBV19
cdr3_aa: CASNTGHQETQYF
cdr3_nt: TGTGCCAGTAACACGGGTCACCAAGAGACCCAGTACTTC

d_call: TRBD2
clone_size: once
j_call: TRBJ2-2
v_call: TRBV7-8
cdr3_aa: CASSPTGGIAGELFF
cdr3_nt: TGTGCCAGCAGTCCCACGGGGGGGATCGCCGGGGAGCTGTTTTTT

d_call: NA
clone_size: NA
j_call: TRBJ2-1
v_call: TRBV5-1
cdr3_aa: CASSWASDYYNEQFF
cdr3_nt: TGCGCCAGCAGCTGGGCTAGCGATTACTACAATGAGCAGTTCTTC

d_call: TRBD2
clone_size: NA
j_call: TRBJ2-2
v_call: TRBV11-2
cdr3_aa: CASSFGTSGDTGELFF
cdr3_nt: TGTGCCAGCAGCTTCGGGACTAGTGGAGACACCGGGGAGCTGTTTTTT

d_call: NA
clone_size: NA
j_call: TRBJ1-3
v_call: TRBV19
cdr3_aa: CASSIYAAAGRTGNTIYF
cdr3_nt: TGTGCCAGTAGTATATATGCCGCGGCGGGCAGAACTGGAAACACCATATATTTT

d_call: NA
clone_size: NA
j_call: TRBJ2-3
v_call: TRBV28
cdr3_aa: CATLRRWSETDTQYF
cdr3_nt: TGTGCCACCCTACGGCGGTGGTCGGAAACAGATACGCAGTATTTT

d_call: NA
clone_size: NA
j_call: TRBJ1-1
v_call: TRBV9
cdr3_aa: CASSSGQPNTEAFF
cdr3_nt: TGTGCCAGCAGCAGCGGACAGCCGAACACTGAAGCTTTCTTT

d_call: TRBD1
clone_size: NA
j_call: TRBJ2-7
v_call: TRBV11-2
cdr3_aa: CASSHFRGQGNEQYF
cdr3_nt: TGTGCCAGCAGCCACTTCCGGGGACAGGGTAACGAGCAGTACTTC

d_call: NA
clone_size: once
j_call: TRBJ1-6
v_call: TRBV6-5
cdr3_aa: CASTERGYSPLHF
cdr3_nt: TGTGCCAGCACCGAACGAGGGTACTCACCCCTCCACTTT

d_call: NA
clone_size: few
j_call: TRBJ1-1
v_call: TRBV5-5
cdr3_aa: CASSHNEGLMNTEAFF
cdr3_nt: TGTGCCAGCAGCCACAACGAAGGACTTATGAACACTGAAGCTTTCTTT

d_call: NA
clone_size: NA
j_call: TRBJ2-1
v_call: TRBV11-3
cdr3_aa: CASSFSSYNEQFF
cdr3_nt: TGTGCCAGCAGCTTCTCGTCCTACAATGAGCAGTTCTTC

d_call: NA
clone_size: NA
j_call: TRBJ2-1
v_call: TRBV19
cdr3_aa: CASSIGTGYSYNEQFF
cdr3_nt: TGTGCCAGTAGTATAGGTACAGGCTACTCCTACAATGAGCAGTTCTTC

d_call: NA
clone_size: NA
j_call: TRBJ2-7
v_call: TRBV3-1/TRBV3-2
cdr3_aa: CASRSSRLYEQYF
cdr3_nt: TGTGCCAGCAGGTCCTCCCGTCTCTACGAGCAGTACTTC

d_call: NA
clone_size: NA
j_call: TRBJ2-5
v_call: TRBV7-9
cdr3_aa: CASSSFQETQYF
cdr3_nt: TGTGCCAGCAGCTCCTTCCAAGAGACCCAGTACTTC

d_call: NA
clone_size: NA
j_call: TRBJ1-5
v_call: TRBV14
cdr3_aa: CASTRRFNSNQPQHF
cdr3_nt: TGTGCCAGCACGCGTCGTTTTAATAGCAATCAGCCCCAGCATTTT

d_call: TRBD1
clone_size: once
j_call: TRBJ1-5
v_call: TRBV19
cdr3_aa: CASSSRDRGFNQPQHF
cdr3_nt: TGTGCCAGTAGTAGCCGGGACAGGGGGTTCAATCAGCCCCAGCATTTT

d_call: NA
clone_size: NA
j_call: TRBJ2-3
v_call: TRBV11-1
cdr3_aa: CASSLAGTQNTQYF
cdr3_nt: TGTGCCAGCAGCCTCGCCGGGACACAGAATACGCAGTATTTT

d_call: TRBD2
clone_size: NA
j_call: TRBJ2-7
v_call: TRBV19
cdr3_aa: CASSIDGTNEQYF
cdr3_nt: TGTGCCAGTAGTATAGATGGGACTAACGAGCAGTACTTC

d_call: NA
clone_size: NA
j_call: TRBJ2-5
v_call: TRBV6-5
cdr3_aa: CASQEGARETQYF
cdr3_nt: TGTGCCAGCCAGGAGGGGGCTAGGGAGACCCAGTACTTC

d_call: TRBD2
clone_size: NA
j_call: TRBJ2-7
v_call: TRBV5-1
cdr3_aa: CASSLDLAGPTSYEQYF
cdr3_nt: TGCGCCAGCAGCTTAGACCTAGCGGGTCCAACGTCCTACGAGCAGTACTTC

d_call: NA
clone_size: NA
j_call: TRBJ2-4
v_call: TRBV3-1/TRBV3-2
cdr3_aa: CASSQVVNIQYF
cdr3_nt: TGTGCCAGCAGCCAAGTAGTAAACATTCAGTACTTC

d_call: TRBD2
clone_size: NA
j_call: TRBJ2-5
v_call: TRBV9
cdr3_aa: CASSVDLAGGLETQYF
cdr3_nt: TGTGCCAGCAGCGTAGATCTGGCGGGAGGTCTAGAGACCCAGTACTTC

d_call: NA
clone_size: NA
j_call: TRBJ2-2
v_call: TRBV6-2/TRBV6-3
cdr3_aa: CASSRLAVQGGELFF
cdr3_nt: TGTGCCAGCAGCCGTTTAGCGGTGCAGGGTGGGGAGCTGTTTTTT

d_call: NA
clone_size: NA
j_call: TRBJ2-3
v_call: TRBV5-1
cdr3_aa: CASSLDPGLTDTQYF
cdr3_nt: TGCGCCAGCAGCTTGGACCCAGGGTTAACAGATACGCAGTATTTT

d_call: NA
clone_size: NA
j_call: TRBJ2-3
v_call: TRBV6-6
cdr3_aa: CASSYDRFADTQYF
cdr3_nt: TGTGCCAGCAGTTACGACAGGTTCGCAGATACGCAGTATTTT

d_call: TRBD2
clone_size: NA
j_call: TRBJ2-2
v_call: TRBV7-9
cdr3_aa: CASSLYQAGGGGELFF
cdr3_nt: TGTGCCAGCAGCTTATATCAAGCGGGGGGCGGCGGGGAGCTGTTTTTT

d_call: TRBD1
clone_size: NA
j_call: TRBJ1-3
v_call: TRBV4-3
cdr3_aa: CASSQDLLTGGAGNTIYF
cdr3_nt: TGCGCCAGCAGCCAAGATCTTTTGACAGGGGGCGCGGGAAACACCATATATTTT